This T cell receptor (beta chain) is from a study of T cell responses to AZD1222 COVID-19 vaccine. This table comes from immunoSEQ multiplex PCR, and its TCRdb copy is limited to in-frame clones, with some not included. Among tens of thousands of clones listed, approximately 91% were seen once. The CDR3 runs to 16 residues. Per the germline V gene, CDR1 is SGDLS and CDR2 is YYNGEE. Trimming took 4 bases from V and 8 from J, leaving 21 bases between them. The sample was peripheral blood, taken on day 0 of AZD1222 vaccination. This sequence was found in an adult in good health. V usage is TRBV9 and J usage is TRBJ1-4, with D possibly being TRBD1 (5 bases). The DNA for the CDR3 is TGTGCCAGCAGCCCAACCGGGGCCCCGAAGGGGGAAAAACTGTTTTTT. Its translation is CASSPTGAPKGEKLFF.